This entry describes one T cell receptor (beta chain). Its antigen is not yet known. Base-call qualities are not available, and no considerably larger clone is one nucleotide away. The donors belonged to the validation cohort of about 120 subjects, which was separate from the approximately 700-subject first cohort. This record comes from a study of cytomegalovirus exposure and HLA in healthy donors (dated by TCRdb to 2016 to 2017). Turning to the overall study: According to a later analysis, one platform produced both the 110 or so validation repertoires and the 666 repertoires of the first cohort. A separate validation cohort of approximately 130 different subjects was used in addition to the approximately 700-subject first cohort. The study was designed to test whether signatures of past pathogen exposure could be identified by cataloging public T cell receptors. High-throughput TCR immunosequencing, statistical association of individual TCRs with disease status, and machine learning were combined to predict cytomegalovirus infection status. What the study reported, not specific to this receptor: In both the original and validation cohorts, the classifier was reported to diagnose cytomegalovirus status with high specificity and sensitivity. While some public TCRs were present in many individuals, most TCR sequences turned up only very rarely across donors. A later analysis had no HLA typing for the validation cohort, so co-occurrence there was scored across all 110 or so repertoires. A few of the identified cytomegalovirus-associated TCR beta chains were confirmed in vitro to be specific for cytomegalovirus antigens. A later analysis found that TCRs clustered in the first cohort also tended to co-occur in the roughly 120 validation repertoires, with approximately 94% of cluster scores above 0. The authors suggested that the approach could potentially be generalized to other disease states and immunological phenotypes. A total of fewer than 200 TCR beta chains were listed by the study as associated with cytomegalovirus.

The receptor library was made with the immunoSEQ multiplex PCR assay. In the original analysis: To diagnose cytomegalovirus status from the catalog of TCR beta chain sequences, a statistical classification framework was built. TCRdb provides this immuneACCESS table in a form limited to in-frame rearrangements. Some clones are lacking; in checked studies, under half of them reflect an unresolved V gene, and why the rest are absent is not known. That table furnishes V, J and clone size, whereas the DNA furnished D and trimming. The sample table shows fewer than 90,000 clones, and approximately 94% are seen once. Clones ranked in the top ten supply approximately 3.4% of the sample. The junction carries 10 bases between V and J, which are trimmed by 4 bases and 1 base respectively. Measured from the cysteine to the phenylalanine, the CDR3 is 14 residues long. The entry retains the CDR3 DNA only, 42 bases that are in frame from base 1. According to the germline V gene, CDR1 reads SNHLY and CDR2 reads FYNNEI.

Sequenced sample: PBMCs. This clonotype originated in a woman aged 18-35 years in good health and CMV-seropositive. Recombination linked TRBV2 to TRBJ1-1; TRBD1 might be the D gene, on 6 matching bases. The CDR3 corresponds to CASSVQGPNTEAFF. In nucleotide form, the sequence is TGTGCCAGCAGTGTACAGGGCCCGAACACTGAAGCTTTCTTT.